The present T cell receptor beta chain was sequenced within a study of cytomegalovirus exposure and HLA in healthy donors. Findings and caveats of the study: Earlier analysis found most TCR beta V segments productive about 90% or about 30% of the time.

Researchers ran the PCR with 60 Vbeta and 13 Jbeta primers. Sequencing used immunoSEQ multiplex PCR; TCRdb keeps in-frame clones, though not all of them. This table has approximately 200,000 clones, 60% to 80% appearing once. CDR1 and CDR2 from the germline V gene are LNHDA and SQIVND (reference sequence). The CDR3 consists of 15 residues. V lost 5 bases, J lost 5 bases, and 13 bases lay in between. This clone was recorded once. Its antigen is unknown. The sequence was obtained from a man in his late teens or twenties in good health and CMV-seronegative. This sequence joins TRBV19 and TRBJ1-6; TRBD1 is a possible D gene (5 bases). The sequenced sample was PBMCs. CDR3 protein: CASSVGQTNNSPLHF. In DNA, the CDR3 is TGTGCCAGTAGTGTTGGACAAACCAATAATTCACCCCTCCACTTT.